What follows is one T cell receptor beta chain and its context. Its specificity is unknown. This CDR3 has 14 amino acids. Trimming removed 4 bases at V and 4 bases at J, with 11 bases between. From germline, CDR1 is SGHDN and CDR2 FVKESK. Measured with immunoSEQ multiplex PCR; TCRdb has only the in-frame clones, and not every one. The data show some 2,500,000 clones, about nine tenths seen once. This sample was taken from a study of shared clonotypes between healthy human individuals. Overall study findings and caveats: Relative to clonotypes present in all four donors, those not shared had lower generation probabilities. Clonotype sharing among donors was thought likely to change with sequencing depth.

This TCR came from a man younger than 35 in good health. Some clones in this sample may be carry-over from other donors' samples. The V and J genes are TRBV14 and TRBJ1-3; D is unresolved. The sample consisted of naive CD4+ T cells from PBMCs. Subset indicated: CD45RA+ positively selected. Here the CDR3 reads CASSRLEAGNTIYF. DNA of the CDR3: TGTGCCAGCAGCCGTCTGGAGGCAGGAAACACCATATATTTT.